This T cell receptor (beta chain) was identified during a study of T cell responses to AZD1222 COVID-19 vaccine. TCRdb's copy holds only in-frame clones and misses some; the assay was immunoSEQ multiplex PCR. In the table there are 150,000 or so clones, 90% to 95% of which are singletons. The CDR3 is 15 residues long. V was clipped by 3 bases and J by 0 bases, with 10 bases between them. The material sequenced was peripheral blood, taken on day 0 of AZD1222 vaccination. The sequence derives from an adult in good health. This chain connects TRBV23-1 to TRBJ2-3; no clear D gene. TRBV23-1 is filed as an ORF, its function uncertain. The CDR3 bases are TGCGCCAGCAGTCATGAACCATCTAGCACAGATACGCAGTATTTT. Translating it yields CASSHEPSSTDTQYF.